The 10 T cell receptor beta chains listed next were all sequenced from one sample in a study of human thymus T cells. Here immunoSEQ multiplex PCR was the method, and the copy in TCRdb shows in-frame clones only, minus some. The table has about 60,000 clones, approximately 95% seen once. The sample taken for sequencing was blood. The receptors stem from a boy under three years old with a congenital heart defect but otherwise immunologically healthy.

The chain uses TRBV19 and TRBJ1-2; D might be TRBD1 (5 bases). Between the trimmed V and J ends, which lost 6 bases and 7 bases, there was a span of 15 bases. Germline loops: CDR1 LNHDA, CDR2 SQIVND (reference sequence). This CDR3 contains 13 residues. The CDR3 DNA reads TGTGCCAGTAGCCTCAGAGGGGTCGGTGGCTACACCTTC. It specifies CASSLRGVGGYTF.

V and J are TRBV5-4 and TRBJ2-1, with no clear D. The CDR3 totals 15 residues. The germline V gene has CDR1 SGHNT and CDR2 YYREEE (reference sequence). The V and J ends lost 4 bases and 0 bases respectively, with 11 bases between them. Here the CDR3 reads CASSPQTSSYNEQFF. The CDR3 DNA reads TGTGCCAGCAGCCCACAGACGAGCTCCTACAATGAGCAGTTCTTC.

The chain carries TRBV5-1 and TRBJ2-1; 8 bases agree with TRBD2. The CDR3 has 21 residues. Losses at the gene ends were 3 bases for V and 4 bases for J; bases not matched to a gene: 24. Germline V gene lookup returns CDR1 SGHRS and CDR2 YFSETQ. The CDR3 loop is CASSWAPFSGKKRLLYNEQFF. The CDR3 nucleotides read TGCGCCAGCAGCTGGGCCCCTTTTAGCGGGAAAAAGAGACTTTTATACAATGAGCAGTTCTTC.

The V gene is TRBV19, the J gene TRBJ2-2, with D maybe TRBD1 (5 bases). This CDR3 is 16 amino acids long. The germline V gene has CDR1 LNHDA and CDR2 SQIVND (reference sequence). Deletions cut 2 bases from V and 1 base from J, with 11 bases between. The CDR3 region is CASSIRFQGNTGELFF. The CDR3 coding sequence is TGTGCCAGTAGTATAAGGTTTCAGGGGAACACCGGGGAGCTGTTTTTT.

The chain has TRBV28 and TRBJ2-1; 13 bases agree with TRBD2. The CDR3 is 17 residues long. CDR1 and CDR2 from the germline V gene are MDHEN and SYDVKM. J was trimmed by 4 bases and V by 4 bases; bases with no gene match: 7. The DNA of the CDR3 is TGTGCCAGCAGTTCGGGACTAGCGGGAAGCAAATACAATGAGCAGTTCTTC. Protein product: CASSSGLAGSKYNEQFF.

The CDR3 region has the DNA TGTGCCAGCAGCTTGGTTACAGAGAACTATGGCTACACCTTC. As protein: CASSLVTENYGYTF. V is TRBV5-6 and J is TRBJ1-2; D is uncertain. The CDR3 is 14 residues long. V was cut by 0 bases and J by 2 bases, with 8 bases left in between. In germline, CDR1 is SGHDT, CDR2 YYEEEE. The full variable domain, rest sourced from reference TRBV5-6 and TRBJ1-2, is DAGVTQSPTHLIKTRGQQVTLRCSPKSGHDTVSWYQQALGQGPQFIFQYYEEEERQRGNFPDRFSGHQFPNYSSELNVNALLLGDSALYLCASSLVTENYGYTFGSGTRLTVV.

Concerning this clone itself: Germline is not matched at one junction end, which may reflect a read error. The chain employs TRBV9 and TRBJ2-3; tentatively, D is TRBD2 (6 bases). The CDR3 runs 10 residues. Germline V gives CDR1 SGDLS, CDR2 YYNGEE. CDR3 amino acids: CASSGRTTTF. In nucleotides, the CDR3 is TGTGCCAGCAGCGGGCGGACTACCACTTTT.

This chain links TRBV4-3 with TRBJ2-3, with 12 bases that match TRBD2. The CDR3 consists of 16 residues. With 4 bases clipped from V and 3 bases from J, the junction kept 5 bases outside the gene matches. CDR1 and CDR2 from the germline V gene are LGHNA and YSLEER. The DNA for the CDR3 is TGCGCCAGCAGCCGCCTAGCGGGGGGGCCAACAGATACGCAGTATTTT. Its translation is CASSRLAGGPTDTQYF.

The genes are TRBV19 and TRBJ1-1; possible D gene TRBD1, 5 bases. Germline CDR1 is LNHDA and CDR2 is SQIVND (reference sequence). This CDR3 region has 13 residues. V lost 1 base and J 3 bases, leaving 6 bases between the germline ends. The CDR3 sequence: CASSIVGDTEAFF. The CDR3 nucleotides read TGTGCCAGTAGTATAGTGGGGGACACTGAAGCTTTCTTT.

J is TRBJ1-2 and V is TRBV6-5, with D hard to call. The CDR3 sequence is 15 residues long. CDR1 is MNHEY and CDR2 is SVGAGI in the germline V gene. Trimming removed 2 bases at V and 1 base at J, with 11 bases between. CDR3 nucleotide sequence: TGTGCCAGCAGTTACGGCACAGATATTAACTATGGCTACACCTTC. Residues: CASSYGTDINYGYTF.